This TCR beta chain was captured by sequencing in a study of shared clonotypes between healthy human individuals (dated by TCRdb to about 2020). Study-wide context: Three men and a couple of women, aged 18 to 49 years, made up the cohort. For each donor, three plates each were used for CD4 naive and CD4 memory, two plates were used for CD8 naive, and one plate was used for CD8 memory. To estimate repertoire size and how much clonotypes are shared between individuals, the study performed deep sequencing of blood TCR repertoires from roughly five healthy adults. Different laboratories and diverse techniques were used to prepare libraries and sequence TCR repertoires, to increase sequencing depth and limit assay-specific biases. Leukapheresis yielded between about 0.94 and 9 billion PBMCs per donor. The study at large found these results: The small number of donors limited the genetic and exposure-history diversity represented. Sampling was restricted to blood, and TCR repertoires in tissues likely differ from the TCR repertoires found in blood. Pairwise subsampling led to the expectation that sequencing depth would affect the degree of clonotype sharing among donors. Roughly 5.2% of naive CD4, approximately 3.7% of naive CD8, approximately 2.2% of memory CD4, and about 0.4% of memory CD8 clonotypes were shared across a few donors. Compared with non-shared clonotypes, the clonotypes found in all four sorted-subset donors had higher generation probabilities. Larger estimated clonotype richness was generally found for naive subsets than for memory subsets. Even with the large sequencing depth, rarefaction of the sorted-subset datasets indicated that sequencing was incomplete.

Using the deep immunoSEQ assay, multiplex PCR amplified TCR CDR3 regions from genomic DNA. For each cell subset, the extracted genomic DNA was distributed evenly across all wells of several immunoSEQ 96-well plates, and each plate served as one replicate. For sorted subsets, about 220 ng of genomic DNA, equivalent to some 30,000 T cell genomes, went into each replicate PCR. Purified libraries were measured with a Qubit 3.0 fluorometer, size-checked on a Bioanalyzer 2100, and measured again with the KAPA Library Quantification kit. Every immunoSEQ 96-well plate was sequenced on a separate single-read 150-cycle Illumina NextSeq 550 flow cell. Concerning the study's data processing: Because the immunoSEQ output held only junctional sequences and lacked quality scores, the filtering could not match the filtering applied to full-length reads. Sequences were annotated with PyIR, a Python wrapper for IgBLAST v1.9, using IMGT germline references to assign V/J genes and CDR3. Any read was removed if the V/J assignment was weak (E-value above 1e-6), the CDR3 was missing, or the read contained stop codons, out-of-frame junctions, or ambiguous translated residues. V3J clonotypes were defined by identical inferred V gene, J gene, and CDR3 amino acid sequence. Percentage overlap between repertoires was computed as shared unique clonotypes divided by the size of the smaller repertoire. Repertoire richness was assessed with RTK rarefaction, the Chao1 estimator, and Recon v2.1 estimates of unobserved clonotypes. OLGA was used to compute generation probabilities for all TCRbeta clonotypes that the gDNA method yielded from a handful of donors. The table comes from immuneACCESS by way of TCRdb, which keeps in-frame sequences with V and J called. Part of the clones is missing from these tables; in studies checked, under half for an unresolved V gene and the rest for unknown reasons. V and J calls and clone size come straight from that table; D and trimming were deduced from the DNA. The sample table shows about 680,000 clones, and approximately 90% are seen once. Approximately 24% of the sample rests with the top ten.

CD8 naive samples consisted of CD45RO-negative cells that were positively selected for CCR7, yielding a CD45RA+CCR7+ population without TemRA cells. Healthy HIV-negative adults with no recently reported acute infections or vaccinations were included as donors. All donors were Caucasian adults living in Nashville, Tennessee, USA. Blood was obtained by leukapheresis, after which PBMCs were separated by Ficoll-Histopaque density gradient centrifugation and cryopreserved in liquid nitrogen vapor phase. Analytical flow cytometry was used to check the purity and quantity of every magnetically sorted T cell population. Each sorted fraction had its genomic DNA isolated and then quantified by UV absorbance on a Nanodrop 2000c. Worth noting for this clone: Its cognate antigen has yet to be identified. No quality values exist for individual bases; no much larger clone is one base distant.

The CDR3, from cysteine to phenylalanine, totals 13 residues. The read is trimmed to its CDR3 DNA, 39 bases read in frame from base 1. Between the V and J ends, shortened by 6 bases and 3 bases respectively, the junction contains 11 bases. According to the germline V gene, CDR1 reads MNHEY and CDR2 reads SVGAGI. The sequencing input was naive CD8+ T cells sorted from blood. The meaning of the sample's cell subset or site label: CD45RA+CCR7+. The V gene is TRBV6-5 and the J gene is TRBJ1-2; TRBD1 might be the D gene, on 5 matching bases. The origin of this receptor is a man younger than 45 in good health. CDR3 protein: CASSPRGYYGYTF. The bases read TGTGCCAGCAGCCCCCGGGGCTACTATGGCTACACCTTC.